These 9 T cell receptor beta chains originate from one sample sequenced in a study of shared clonotypes between healthy human individuals. The table came from immunoSEQ multiplex PCR; TCRdb's copy has only in-frame clones and leaves some out. The sample yields 650,000 to 800,000 clones, roughly 72% seen once. The sample comprised memory CD4+ T cells sorted from blood. As for subset: CD45RA-negative fraction. These receptors were collected from a woman aged 30 to 39 in good health.

V usage is TRBV18 and J usage is TRBJ1-5; no clear D gene. Germline CDR1 and CDR2: KGHSH and LQKENI. V was clipped by 3 bases and J by 3 bases, with 15 bases between them. This CDR3 comprises 16 residues. CDR3 nucleotide sequence: TGTGCCAGCTCACCGGATACACTTGAGAACAATCAGCCCCAGCATTTT. Protein product: CASSPDTLENNQPQHF.

The CDR3 protein is CSVQTPYSYNEQFF. In DNA, the CDR3 is TGCAGCGTCCAAACCCCGTATTCCTACAATGAGCAGTTCTTC. The V call is TRBV29-1, the J call TRBJ2-1; D not certain. Per the germline V gene, CDR1 is SQVTM and CDR2 is ANQGSEA. Trimming took off 6 bases at V and 1 base at J, with 13 bases between the two ends. The CDR3 spans 14 residues.

At least ten counts were recorded for this clone. The gene calls are TRBV25-1 and TRBJ2-3; 7 bases map to TRBD2. V was clipped by 5 bases and J by 6 bases; unmatched bases: 14. This CDR3 is 16 amino acids long. Per germline, CDR1 MGHDK and CDR2 SYGVNS. CDR3 bases: TGTGCCAGCAGTAGGAACGCAGGCCCCGGGGGGGATACGCAGTATTTT. It translates to CASSRNAGPGGDTQYF.

This chain links TRBV6-6 with TRBJ1-2; D not resolved. The CDR3 is 15 amino acids. Deletions cut 5 bases from V and 4 bases from J, with 17 bases between. From germline, CDR1 is MNHNY and CDR2 SVGAGI (reference sequence). The CDR3 DNA follows: TGTGCCAGCAGTGAGACCGTGCCGTATGCCTATGGCTACACCTTC. Translation gives CASSETVPYAYGYTF.

V gene TRBV7-8 combines with J gene TRBJ1-2, with TRBD1 as a possible D gene (5 bases). The CDR3 length is 13 residues. V dropped 3 bases and J dropped 8 bases, with 13 bases sitting between them. The germline V gene has CDR1 SGHVS and CDR2 FQNEAQ. CDR3: CASSLGPVGGYTF. The CDR3 DNA follows: TGTGCCAGCAGCTTGGGACCGGTGGGCGGCTACACCTTC.

This clone has just a few counts. V usage is TRBV2 and J usage is TRBJ1-1; D call uncertain. CDR3 length: 12 amino acids. The germline CDR1 and CDR2 sequences are SNHLY and FYNNEI. V lost 6 bases, J lost 7 bases, and 12 bases lay in between. For the CDR3, the DNA is TGTGCCAGCAGCCCTCAGAGAGGTGAAGCTTTCTTT. The encoded protein is CASSPQRGEAFF.

The gene calls are TRBV27 and TRBJ1-2, with 7 nucleotides matching TRBD1. The V segment lost 6 bases and the J segment 5 bases; nucleotides outside the gene matches: 9. CDR3 size: 14 residues. Germline V gene sequence: CDR1 MNHEY, CDR2 SMNVEV (reference sequence). CDR3 residues: CASSSMDRTYGYTF. For the CDR3, the DNA is TGTGCCAGCAGCTCAATGGACAGGACGTATGGCTACACCTTC.

The chain employs TRBV10-1 and TRBJ2-1, with a weak D call TRBD2 (6 bases). This CDR3 is 18 amino acids long. V shed 0 bases and J shed 6 bases, with 21 bases lying between them. The germline gives CDR1 WNHNN, CDR2 SYGVQD (reference sequence). In DNA, the CDR3 is TGCGCCAGCAGTGAGTCTCGCTTGGGCGGGAAGTTGGGCAATGAGCAGTTCTTC. Protein product: CASSESRLGGKLGNEQFF.

The J gene is TRBJ2-7, the V gene TRBV5-1; a possible D gene is TRBD2 (5 bases). Trimming took off 0 bases at V and 8 bases at J, with 15 bases between the two ends. The CDR3 is 14 residues long. In germline, CDR1 is SGHRS, CDR2 YFSETQ. CDR3 DNA sequence: TGCGCCAGCAGCTTGGGGCTGGACTCGACGAAGCAGTACTTC. Its protein is CASSLGLDSTKQYF.